This TCR beta chain was identified during a study of beta chain features in type 1 diabetes. General study findings and limits: Whether TCRB rearrangement is influenced by HLA type went unresolved here. In type 1 diabetes patients, VDJ junctions had fewer insertions; deletions at these junctions were more frequent.

The CDR3 extends over 16 amino acids. CDR1 is KGHSH and CDR2 is LQKENI in the germline V gene. The J segment lost 1 base and the V segment lost 3 bases, leaving 2 bases of the junction unmatched. Comment on this clone: Antigen specificity is unknown.

The study reverse transcribed the entire isolated RNA, so it sequenced expressed TCRB transcripts. Data came from immunoSEQ multiplex PCR; TCRdb stores just in-frame clones and leaves some out. The data hold 900,000 or so clones, with around a sixth observed a single time. The sample consisted of naive CD4+ T cells from blood. This receptor was identified in a young woman in good health. The V and J genes are TRBV18 and TRBJ2-2; 10 bases are a match to TRBD1. CDR3: CASSPWDRGNTGELFF. The DNA of the CDR3 is TGTGCCAGCTCACCTTGGGACAGGGGGAACACCGGGGAGCTGTTTTTT.